This entry is about one T cell receptor (beta chain). Antigen unknown. This entry is derived from a study of T cell responses to AZD1222 COVID-19 vaccine. The study's findings and limits: Sampling captured repertoires only after the peak T cell response. Dominant at 160-218 and 743-854, vaccine-associated CD4 TCRs also spanned spike. Donor demographics were predominantly white British with a female majority; clonal diversity may be underestimated. Unmutated variant regions are reportedly the target of nearly half of TCRs that are spike-specific.

TCRdb keeps only in-frame clones here, not all; method: immunoSEQ multiplex PCR. The sample consists of about 140,000 clones, 92% of them appearing once. The sample in question was peripheral blood, obtained 28 days after the second AZD1222 dose. The origin of this receptor is an adult who received the AZD1222 COVID-19 vaccine.

The chain's CDR3 is CASSQASTGNTIYF. The CDR3 coding sequence is TGTGCCAGCTCACAGGCCTCAACTGGAAACACCATATATTTT. The chain couples TRBV18 to TRBJ1-3; no clear D gene. Looked up from germline, CDR1 is KGHSH and CDR2 is LQKENI. Trimming cost V 4 bases and J 2 bases, with 9 bases left between them. The CDR3 runs 14 residues.